Listed here are 9 T cell receptor beta chains from one sample, sequenced in a study of T-cell memory formation after mild COVID-19 (dated by TCRdb to the early 2020s). Libraries were prepared through 5' RACE. The instrument given in TCRdb is Illumina NovaSeq 6000. Through fastp at Q25 and MiXCR, TCRdb rebuilt clones from the public reads, retaining in-frame beta chains. CDR3 protein duplicates are merged, each entry listing the most common genes and DNA. The sample yields around 99,000 distinct CDR3 sequences; approximately 14% were counted once. The biggest ten clones account for roughly 40% of the sample. The sequencing input was PBMCs or a T cell subset sorted from them (not recorded which). Receptors originate from a man between 18 and 35 years old who had mild COVID-19 (a few samples of this study predate the infection). The sample titles of this study are shuffled in the database, so cell type and time point are left out; the donor was told from shared clones.

This clonotype was counted a few times. The chain recombines TRBV11-2 with TRBJ2-3; a possible D gene is TRBD2 (6 bases). CDR1 is SGHAT and CDR2 is FQNNGV in the germline V gene. V was trimmed by 1 base and J by 1 base, leaving 12 bases between them. This CDR3 region has 16 residues. CDR3 nucleotide sequence: TGTGCCAGCAGCTTAGGTGCGGGGTATGGCACAGATACGCAGTATTTT. Protein: CASSLGAGYGTDTQYF.

This clonotype was counted between two and nine times. V gene TRBV4-3 combines with J gene TRBJ1-1, with 9 bases aligning to TRBD1. V lost 0 bases to trimming and J lost 4 bases; unmatched junction nucleotides: 12. Germline assignment: CDR1 LGHNA and CDR2 YSLEER. The CDR3 has 18 amino acids. The CDR3 spells CASSQEGGTGPAGTEAFF. DNA for the CDR3: TGCGCCAGCAGCCAAGAGGGGGGGACAGGGCCGGCGGGCACTGAAGCTTTCTTT.

The chain carries TRBV6-5 and TRBJ1-6, with D perhaps TRBD1 (5 bases). The CDR3 length is 14 residues. Germline V gives CDR1 MNHEY, CDR2 SVGAGI. V was shortened by 4 bases and J by 9 bases, with 13 bases between the two germline ends. This CDR3 reads CASSWGGTPSPLHF. Written as DNA, the CDR3 is TGTGCCAGCAGTTGGGGGGGGACCCCTTCACCCCTCCACTTT.

This chain joins TRBV10-3 and TRBJ2-3; 10 bases are a match to TRBD2. CDR1 ENHRY and CDR2 SYGVKD come from the germline V gene. The J segment lost 2 bases and the V segment lost 2 bases, leaving 4 bases of the junction unmatched. The CDR3 has 16 residues. The CDR3 here is CAISEPSGGVTDTQYF. The CDR3 DNA reads TGTGCCATCAGTGAGCCAAGCGGGGGGGTCACAGATACGCAGTATTTT.

This clonotype occurred a few times. V is TRBV7-2 and J is TRBJ2-1; D could derive from TRBD1 or TRBD2 (5 bases each). CDR1 SGHTA and CDR2 FQGNSA come from the germline V gene. Trimming removed 5 bases at V and 8 bases at J, with 22 bases between. The CDR3 has 16 amino acids. CDR3 nucleotide sequence: TGTGCCAGCAGCCAGAAGGGGAGTCGGATGAGCGATGAGCAGTTCTTC. Translating it yields CASSQKGSRMSDEQFF. The variable domain in full, completed from reference TRBV7-2 and TRBJ2-1, reads GAGVSQSPSNKVTEKGKDVELRCDPISGHTALYWYRQSLGQGLEFLIYFQGNSAPDKSGLPSDRFSAERTGGSVSTLTIQRTQQEDSAVYLCASSQKGSRMSDEQFFGPGTRLTVL.

This clonotype was counted a few times. The chain has TRBV5-1 and TRBJ2-1; D uncertain. The CDR3 has 15 residues. The germline gives CDR1 SGHRS, CDR2 YFSETQ. V lost 0 bases, J lost 1 base, and 8 bases lay in between. CDR3 sequence: CASSLDLGSYNEQFF. The CDR3, as DNA: TGCGCCAGCAGCTTGGATCTGGGTTCCTACAATGAGCAGTTCTTC.

This clonotype has only a few counts. The genes are TRBV20-1 and TRBJ2-5, with D perhaps TRBD2 (6 bases). V lost 6 bases and J lost 3, with 17 bases in between. CDR3 length: 14 amino acids. Germline loops: CDR1 DFQATT, CDR2 SNEGSKA (reference sequence). The CDR3 bases are TGCAGTGCAGCTGGGGCGGGGCTCGAAGAGACCCAGTACTTC. Translated: CSAAGAGLEETQYF.

This clonotype occurred a few times. The gene calls are TRBV12-3 or TRBV12-4 and TRBJ2-2; no definite D call. The V gene lost 6 bases and the J gene lost 5 bases, with 7 bases spanning the gap. The length of the CDR3 is 12 residues. The CDR3 protein is CASRVGTGELFF. CDR3 in DNA: TGTGCCAGCAGGGTAGGGACCGGGGAGCTGTTTTTT.

The V call is TRBV27, the J call TRBJ2-3; 10 bases are shared with TRBD1. Losses at the gene ends were 8 bases for V and 4 bases for J; bases not matched to a gene: 3. Germline-derived CDR1 and CDR2 are MNHEY and SMNVEV (reference sequence). This CDR3 has 13 amino acids. In DNA form, the CDR3 reads TGTGCCAGCGGACAGGGGGGGGCAGATACGCAGTATTTT. Protein: CASGQGGADTQYF.